Listed below are T cell receptor beta chains from one sample, sequenced in a study of cytomegalovirus exposure and HLA in healthy donors. The repertoire was sequenced with immunoSEQ multiplex PCR; TCRdb's copy has only in-frame clones and lacks some. The sample records 160,000 or so clones, 80% being singletons. What was sequenced was PBMCs. Every receptor here comes from a man aged 40-49 years in good health and CMV-seronegative. Both conserved end residues are part of each CDR3. Each record gives: D gene, clone size, V gene, J gene, CDR3 protein, CDR3 DNA. The D gene is left open where the match is weak. The listing skips clone size in some rows; elsewhere it reads once, few, many or a size class.

d_gene: NA
abundance: NA
v_gene: TRBV28
j_gene: TRBJ2-4
CDR3aa: CASSFRNRIAKNIQYF
CDR3nt: TGTGCCAGCAGTTTCCGGAACAGAATAGCCAAAAACATTCAGTACTTC

d_gene: TRBD1
abundance: NA
v_gene: TRBV6-4
j_gene: TRBJ1-2
CDR3aa: CASRSGTQGGGYTF
CDR3nt: TGTGCCAGCAGATCCGGGACGCAGGGGGGCGGCTACACCTTC

d_gene: NA
abundance: NA
v_gene: TRBV11-3
j_gene: TRBJ1-1
CDR3aa: CASSLEFSREAFF
CDR3nt: TGTGCCAGCAGCTTAGAGTTTTCGCGTGAAGCTTTCTTT

d_gene: NA
abundance: NA
v_gene: TRBV7-2
j_gene: TRBJ2-1
CDR3aa: CASSLRGSRSYNEQFF
CDR3nt: TGTGCCAGCAGCTTAAGAGGATCCCGATCCTACAATGAGCAGTTCTTC

d_gene: NA
abundance: NA
v_gene: TRBV27
j_gene: TRBJ1-2
CDR3aa: CASGGLPNYGYTF
CDR3nt: TGTGCCAGCGGAGGACTCCCGAACTATGGCTACACCTTC

d_gene: NA
abundance: NA
v_gene: TRBV5-1
j_gene: TRBJ1-1
CDR3aa: CASGGGEGTEAFF
CDR3nt: TGCGCCAGTGGGGGCGGTGAAGGGACTGAAGCTTTCTTT

d_gene: TRBD1
abundance: NA
v_gene: TRBV5-6
j_gene: TRBJ2-3
CDR3aa: CASSLPQGAADTQYF
CDR3nt: TGTGCCAGCAGCTTGCCACAGGGGGCCGCAGATACGCAGTATTTT

d_gene: TRBD1
abundance: NA
v_gene: TRBV5-6
j_gene: TRBJ2-5
CDR3aa: CASSPDREETQYF
CDR3nt: TGTGCCAGCAGCCCGGACAGGGAAGAGACCCAGTACTTC

d_gene: TRBD1
abundance: once
v_gene: TRBV2
j_gene: TRBJ2-1
CDR3aa: CASSSETGNEQFF
CDR3nt: TGTGCCAGCAGTTCGGAGACAGGGAATGAGCAGTTCTTC

d_gene: NA
abundance: NA
v_gene: TRBV5-1
j_gene: TRBJ2-2
CDR3aa: CASSLGDTGELFF
CDR3nt: TGCGCCAGCAGCTTGGGAGATACCGGGGAGCTGTTTTTT

d_gene: NA
abundance: NA
v_gene: TRBV12-2
j_gene: TRBJ2-2
CDR3aa: CASRCGTSGNTGELFF
CDR3nt: TGTGCAAGTCGGTGCGGGACTAGCGGGAACACCGGGGAGCTGTTTTTT